The 5 T cell receptor beta chains below all came from one sample that was sequenced in a study of T cell responses to AZD1222 COVID-19 vaccine (dated by TCRdb to about 2021). The time point label here, explained by the study, means: baseline before first vaccination. Receptors were amplified or captured by the immunoSEQ multiplex PCR assay. Not all clones reach the TCRdb copy of this immuneACCESS table, which keeps in-frame sequences only. Checked studies attribute under half of the gap to unresolved V genes and leave the rest unexplained. Across this sample there are over 100,000 clones, with about 90% seen only once. Approximately 7.6% of the sample comes from the top ten. The sample was peripheral blood, taken on day 0 of AZD1222 vaccination. The receptors originated from an adult in good health.

The CDR3 protein is CASRDRGQGSPLHF. In DNA, the CDR3 is TGTGCCAGCAGGGACAGGGGGCAAGGTTCACCCCTCCACTTT. The rearrangement uses TRBV2 and TRBJ1-6; TRBD1 matches at 11 bases. This CDR3 is built from 14 residues. The V gene end was trimmed by 6 bases and the J gene end by 9 bases; junction bases not matched to a gene: 4. The germline V gene encodes CDR1 SNHLY and CDR2 FYNNEI.

The chain is built from TRBV3-1 (or the pseudogene TRBV3-2) and TRBJ1-2; D perhaps matches TRBD1 (6 bases). CDR1 and CDR2 (germline): LGHDT, YNNKEL (reference sequence). The V end lost 6 bases, the J end lost 4 bases, and 18 bases lay between the germline ends. The CDR3 totals 15 residues. The chain's CDR3 is CASSFGQTLGYGYTF. The CDR3 nucleotides are TGTGCCAGCAGTTTTGGACAGACCCTAGGCTATGGCTACACCTTC.

The chain employs TRBV29-1 and TRBJ1-1; TRBD1 matches at 7 bases. Per the germline V gene, CDR1 is SQVTM and CDR2 is ANQGSEA. The CDR3 is 14 residues long. Trimming at V came to 3 bases and at J to 5 bases, leaving 9 bases not matched to a gene. The CDR3 bases are TGCAGCGTTGAGGGCAGGGGGGGAAGTACTGAAGCTTTCTTT. Protein sequence: CSVEGRGGSTEAFF.

V is TRBV4-1 and J is TRBJ1-4; D gene ambiguous. CDR1 and CDR2 from the germline V gene are MGHRA and YSYEKL. There are 16 residues in the CDR3. Trimming removed 0 bases at V and 5 bases at J, with 13 bases between. This chain's CDR3 is CASSQDRVDSNEKLFF. CDR3 DNA: TGCGCCAGCAGCCAAGATAGGGTGGATAGCAATGAAAAACTGTTTTTT.

The J gene is TRBJ2-2, the V gene TRBV2; 8 bases agree with TRBD2. Germline V gives CDR1 SNHLY, CDR2 FYNNEI. J was trimmed by 6 bases and V by 4 bases; bases with no gene match: 4. This CDR3 contains 14 residues. This CDR3 reads CASSGGRMAGELFF. The CDR3 DNA reads as TGTGCCAGCAGTGGCGGGAGGATGGCCGGGGAGCTGTTTTTT.